This entry is about one T cell receptor (beta chain). Its antigen is not known. Here immunoSEQ multiplex PCR was the method, and the copy in TCRdb shows in-frame clones only, minus some. The sample has tens of thousands of clones; 96% are singletons. V was clipped by 6 bases and J by 0 bases; unmatched bases: 5. CDR1 MDHEN and CDR2 SYDVKM come from the germline V gene. The CDR3 spans 15 residues. Specified time point: recipient sample about 28 days before transplant, after cytoreduction. This sample was included in a study of T cell clonotyping in hematopoietic cell transplantation. As for the study in general: Recipients' pretransplant samples followed cytoreduction. Study conclusions and caveats: Few recipient clonotypes overlapped donors; over 95% were de novo at given depth.

Here the sequenced sample was peripheral blood mononuclear cells, taken before stem cell transplant. This sequence joins TRBV28 and TRBJ2-1, with TRBD2 matching over 7 bases. This clonotype originated in a woman in her 50s with acute myeloid leukemia. Some clones in this sample may be carry-over from other donors' samples. The CDR3 region has the DNA TGTGCCAGCAGAGTCCCGGGGGGCTCCTACAATGAGCAGTTCTTC. It encodes CASRVPGGSYNEQFF. Supplemented by reference TRBV28 and TRBJ2-1, the full variable domain reads DVKVTQSSRYLVKRTGEKVFLECVQDMDHENMFWYRQDPGLGLRLIYFSYDVKMKEKGDIPEGYSVSREKKERFSLILESASTNQTSMYLCASRVPGGSYNEQFFGPGTRLTVL.